Shown below are 23 T cell receptor beta chains from a single sample sequenced in a study of T cell clones after liver transplantation. Using immunoSEQ multiplex PCR, the repertoire was profiled, and TCRdb retains in-frame clones only, with some absent. This sample has over 90,000 clones, with approximately 79% found just once. The material sequenced was CD4+ T cells from blood, taken around 44 months after liver transplant. Source of these receptors: a human patient who received a liver transplant. The T cells may come from the graft donor.

For the CDR3, the DNA is TGTGCCAGCAGTCCCCGACAGATTGGGGCCGGGGAGCTGTTTTTT. Protein: CASSPRQIGAGELFF. The genes are TRBV6-1 and TRBJ2-2; a weak D match, TRBD1 (5 bases). The CDR3 length is 15 residues. Trimming cost V 5 bases and J 6 bases, with 16 bases left between them. Germline CDR1 and CDR2: MNHNS and SASEGT.

This clone was detected a few times. The chain carries TRBV2 and TRBJ1-1; 8 bases line up with TRBD1. This CDR3 comprises 14 residues. Germline values: CDR1 SNHLY, CDR2 FYNNEI. J was trimmed by 5 bases and V by 5 bases; bases with no gene match: 7. As DNA, the CDR3 is TGTGCCAGCAGTCCACGGACAGGGAGAACTGAAGCTTTCTTT. Its translation is CASSPRTGRTEAFF.

Worth noting for this clone: Other DNA variants within this sample encode the same CDR3. The V and J genes are TRBV7-9 and TRBJ2-7; unclear D gene. V lost 5 bases to trimming and J lost 0 bases, with 5 bases between them. Germline V gene data show CDR1 as SEHNR and CDR2 as FQNEAQ (reference sequence). The CDR3 is 12 residues long. CDR3 in DNA: TGTGCCAGCAGCCTATCCTCCTACGAGCAGTACTTC. Translated, it gives CASSLSSYEQYF.

The chain joins TRBV6-5 to TRBJ1-6; TRBD1 is a possible D gene (5 bases). The CDR3 is 15 amino acids. Trimming pared 6 bases from V and 5 bases from J, leaving 14 bases between. The germline gives CDR1 MNHEY, CDR2 SVGAGI. The CDR3 loop is CASRGDQGHNSPLHF. Here the CDR3 DNA reads TGTGCCAGCAGGGGGGACCAGGGCCATAATTCACCCCTCCACTTT.

This clone was found a few times. The rearrangement uses TRBV25-1 and TRBJ2-7; the D is unclear. V shed 2 bases and J shed 3 bases, with 20 bases lying between them. This CDR3 region has 17 residues. In germline, CDR1 is MGHDK, CDR2 SYGVNS. The CDR3 sequence: CASSEGKKSKEIYEQYF. The CDR3 DNA reads TGTGCCAGCAGTGAAGGAAAGAAATCTAAGGAAATCTACGAGCAGTACTTC.

The chain recombines TRBV30 with TRBJ2-2; D call uncertain. Per germline, CDR1 GTSNPN and CDR2 SVGIG (reference sequence). The CDR3 contains 13 residues. Trimming shortened V by 3 bases and J by 3 bases, and 8 bases separated the two germline ends. The CDR3 region has the DNA TGTGCCTGGAGACCGGAGTACACCGGGGAGCTGTTTTTT. Translating gives CAWRPEYTGELFF.

J is TRBJ1-2 and V is TRBV14; no firm D call. V lost 1 base, J lost 7 bases, and 13 bases lay in between. The CDR3 consists of 14 residues. Germline lookup yields CDR1 SGHDN and CDR2 FVKESK. CDR3 DNA sequence: TGTGCCAGCAGCCAAGGAAAACCCCGGGGTGGCTACACCTTC. Its protein product is CASSQGKPRGGYTF. The variable domain in full, with the rest retrieved from reference TRBV14 and TRBJ1-2, is EAGVTQFPSHSVIEKGQTVTLRCDPISGHDNLYWYRRVMGKEIKFLLHFVKESKQDESGMPNNRFLAERTGGTYSTLKVQPAELEDSGVYFCASSQGKPRGGYTFGSGTRLTVV.

The CDR3 here is CASSQLVSTGELFF. CDR3 sequence (DNA): TGTGCCAGCAGCCAACTAGTCAGCACCGGGGAGCTGTTTTTT. The chain joins TRBV4-2 to TRBJ2-2; D ambiguous. Germline values: CDR1 LGHNA, CDR2 YNFKEQ. Trimming took off 2 bases at V and 4 bases at J, with 8 bases between the two ends. This CDR3 has 14 amino acids.

V is TRBV6-5 and J is TRBJ2-7; D remains ambiguous. This CDR3 is 15 amino acids long. The germline V gene has CDR1 MNHEY and CDR2 SVGAGI. The V gene lost 6 bases and the J gene lost 0 bases, with 15 bases spanning the gap. Written as DNA, the CDR3 is TGTGCCAGCAGGGACGGACCGACCCCCTCCTACGAGCAGTACTTC. Residues: CASRDGPTPSYEQYF.

V usage is TRBV14 and J usage is TRBJ2-3; 8 nucleotides match TRBD1. Germline loops: CDR1 SGHDN, CDR2 FVKESK. V shed 1 base, J shed 1 base, and the junction held 4 bases outside the gene matches. The CDR3 is 16 amino acids. The CDR3 spells CASSQVQGAGTDTQYF. The CDR3 DNA reads TGTGCCAGCAGCCAAGTCCAGGGGGCTGGCACAGATACGCAGTATTTT.

The V gene is TRBV5-1, the J gene TRBJ2-1, with TRBD2 as a possible D gene (6 bases). Looked up from germline, CDR1 is SGHRS and CDR2 is YFSETQ. The V and J ends lost 4 bases and 7 bases respectively, with 15 bases between them. This CDR3 has 14 residues. The CDR3 here is CASSGGIAGNEQFF. CDR3 DNA: TGCGCCAGCAGCGGCGGGATCGCGGGAAATGAGCAGTTCTTC.

The CDR3 nucleotides are TGTGCCAGTAGTATAAGGCGGATTGTTCAGAACACTGAAGCTTTCTTT. The encoded protein is CASSIRRIVQNTEAFF. The V gene is TRBV19, the J gene TRBJ1-1; D uncertain. Germline V gives CDR1 LNHDA, CDR2 SQIVND (reference sequence). The CDR3 is made up of 16 amino acids. Trimming removed 2 bases at V and 1 base at J, with 14 bases between.

The CDR3 nucleotides read TGTGCCAGCAGCGGCGGGACTAGCGGGAGGTCGAATGAGCAGTTCTTC. This gives the protein CASSGGTSGRSNEQFF. This chain uses TRBV9 with TRBJ2-1; 15 bases agree with TRBD2. Trimming cost V 3 bases and J 7 bases; bases outside gene matches: 5. The V gene's germline CDR1 is SGDLS and CDR2 YYNGEE. CDR3 length equals 16 residues.

The rearrangement joins TRBV29-1 to TRBJ1-2; tentative D call: TRBD1 (5 bases). This CDR3 contains 13 residues. CDR1 is SQVTM, CDR2 ANQGSEA, per germline. With 4 bases removed from V and 7 bases from J, the gap between germline ends came to 16 bases. CDR3 DNA sequence: TGCAGCGTTGGCCGGGGCCCCCCGGGTGGCTACACCTTC. Protein sequence: CSVGRGPPGGYTF.

The rearrangement uses TRBV5-8 and TRBJ2-3; D not resolved. Germline CDR1 is SGHTS and CDR2 is YDEGEE. Trimming took off 4 bases at V and 0 bases at J, with 9 bases between the two ends. The CDR3 is 14 amino acids. The CDR3 DNA sequence: TGTGCCAGCAGCAGGGCCCCTAGCACAGATACGCAGTATTTT. This gives the protein CASSRAPSTDTQYF.

The chain joins TRBV27 to TRBJ2-5; D is uncertain. The CDR3 runs to 13 residues. The ends were cut back, 2 bases at V and 4 bases at J, with 8 bases in the middle. The V gene's germline CDR1 is MNHEY and CDR2 SMNVEV (reference sequence). The CDR3, as DNA: TGTGCCAGCAGTTTAGGTTTTCCAGAGACCCAGTACTTC. Residues: CASSLGFPETQYF.

V usage is TRBV2 and J usage is TRBJ1-2, with unresolved D. The CDR3 contains 14 residues. Between the trimmed V and J ends, which lost 6 bases and 2 bases, there was a span of 13 bases. CDR1 is SNHLY, CDR2 FYNNEI, per germline. CDR3 DNA sequence: TGTGCCAGCAGACAAGGGAACAGCAACTATGGCTACACCTTC. Protein: CASRQGNSNYGYTF.

The rearrangement joins TRBV15 to TRBJ2-3; 9 bases are a match to TRBD1. Losses at the gene ends were 4 bases for V and 6 bases for J; bases not matched to a gene: 5. The germline V gene has CDR1 LNHNV and CDR2 YYDKDF (reference sequence). This CDR3 region has 14 residues. The DNA of the CDR3 is TGTGCCACCAGCACCAGGACAGGGGCCGATACGCAGTATTTT. Translation gives CATSTRTGADTQYF.

As DNA, the CDR3 is TGTGCCTGGAGTGTACAGTCGGCATCGGCTGGAAACACCATATATTTT. Translation gives CAWSVQSASAGNTIYF. The chain combines TRBV30 with TRBJ1-3; D remains unclear. CDR1 is GTSNPN, CDR2 SVGIG, per germline (reference sequence). CDR3 length: 16 residues. The germline V and J ends were trimmed by 0 bases and 2 bases, with 14 bases remaining between them.

This chain links TRBV7-9 with TRBJ2-1, with TRBD1 as a possible D gene (6 bases). CDR1 and CDR2 (germline): SEHNR, FQNEAQ (reference sequence). V lost 6 bases, J lost 3 bases, and 15 bases lay in between. The CDR3 sequence is 15 residues long. CDR3 sequence: CASRYTGSLYNEQFF. The CDR3 coding sequence is TGTGCCAGCAGATATACAGGGAGCCTCTACAATGAGCAGTTCTTC.

The rearrangement joins TRBV2 to TRBJ1-5; D is perhaps TRBD1 (5 bases). There are 14 residues in the CDR3. The V gene lost 3 bases and the J gene lost 3 bases, with 9 bases spanning the gap. The V gene's germline CDR1 is SNHLY and CDR2 FYNNEI. This chain's CDR3 is CASSEPGPNQPQHF. CDR3 DNA sequence: TGTGCCAGCAGTGAGCCGGGGCCCAATCAGCCCCAGCATTTT.

The count of this clone is one. The V call is TRBV4-2, the J call TRBJ2-1, with 9 bases aligning to TRBD2. Germline CDR1 reads LGHNA; CDR2 reads YNFKEQ. V shed 0 bases and J 9 bases; nucleotides not matched to a gene: 12. This CDR3 comprises 17 residues. The CDR3 loop reads CASSQEGRGGLPGEQFF. The CDR3, as DNA: TGTGCCAGCAGCCAAGAAGGGCGGGGGGGCCTCCCGGGTGAGCAGTTCTTC.

The gene calls are TRBV9 and TRBJ1-2; TRBD1 is a possible D gene (5 bases). Germline V CDR1 and CDR2: SGDLS, YYNGEE. The CDR3 runs 14 residues. V gave up 4 bases and J gave up 3 bases, with 13 bases separating them. The CDR3 sequence is CASSPAGAYYGYTF. In DNA, the CDR3 is TGTGCCAGCAGCCCCGCCGGGGCCTACTATGGCTACACCTTC. The complete variable domain, with remaining parts taken from reference TRBV9 and TRBJ1-2, reads DSGVTQTPKHLITATGQRVTLRCSPRSGDLSVYWYQQSLDQGLQFLIQYYNGEERAKGNILERFSAQQFPDLHSELNLSSLELGDSALYFCASSPAGAYYGYTFGSGTRLTVV.